This is a list of T cell receptor beta chains from one sample in a study of T-cell reconstitution after alpha-beta-depleted transplantation in children. TCRdb called the PCR reads again in MiXCR, with one record for every CDR3 protein. The sample includes 300,000 to 400,000 distinct CDR3 sequences, 10% to 15% of them seen just once. This material consisted of PBMCs, taken from the stem cell graft. The source is a human donor who donated a stem cell graft to a child with Fanconi anemia. Each CDR3 is given with its conserved first and last residue. A D gene is named only where the DNA matches it firmly. Rows give clone size only sometimes, using once, few, many, or a class for an expanded clone.

j_gene,d_gene,v_gene,abundance,CDR3nt,CDR3aa
TRBJ2-3,.,TRBV4-2,once,TGTGCCAGCAGCCCACTCGGAAGTTTCACAGATACGCAGTATTTT,CASSPLGSFTDTQYF
TRBJ1-5,.,TRBV7-2,few,TGTGCCAGCAGCTTTAGGAGTGGGGAGCCCCAGCATTTT,CASSFRSGEPQHF
TRBJ2-2,.,TRBV7-2,few,TGTGCCAGCAGCTTATTGGCAGCCAGAAACACCGGGGAGCTGTTTTTT,CASSLLAARNTGELFF
TRBJ2-3,.,TRBV5-1,few,TGCGCCAGCAAGGAGGTCCCAGCAGATACGCAGTATTTT,CASKEVPADTQYF
TRBJ2-1,TRBD1,TRBV30,few,TGTGCCTGGAATACAGGGGGCTACTACAATGAGCAGTTCTTC,CAWNTGGYYNEQFF
TRBJ1-3,.,TRBV5-1,few,TGCGCCAGCAGCGGGAGGCCGACGGACTCTGGAAACACCATATATTTT,CASSGRPTDSGNTIYF
TRBJ2-1,.,TRBV20-1,few,TGCAGTGCTAGTGGCTCGGGACAAGGCATCGATGAGCAGTTCTTC,CSASGSGQGIDEQFF
TRBJ1-6,.,TRBV5-6,many,TGTGCCAGCAGCTCTAGAGCCAATTCACCCCTCCACTTT,CASSSRANSPLHF
TRBJ2-3,.,TRBV7-2,few,TGTGCCAGCAGCTTAGGTCAGGAAAACACAGATACGCAGTATTTT,CASSLGQENTDTQYF
TRBJ1-3,TRBD1,TRBV6-5,.,TGTGCCAGCAGTTCCGCGGGACAGGGATCGGGAAACACCATATATTTT,CASSSAGQGSGNTIYF
TRBJ2-3,.,TRBV15,few,TGTGCCACCAGCGCCCGACTAGACCATAAAGATACGCAGTATTTT,CATSARLDHKDTQYF
TRBJ2-5,.,TRBV5-1,few,TGCGCCAGCAGCCGGACCGGGACCCCCGAGGAGACCCAGTACTTC,CASSRTGTPEETQYF
TRBJ2-5,.,TRBV20-1,.,TGCAGTGCTAGAGACGTGACCTCCCTCCTCCAGTACCAAGAGACCCAGTACTTC,CSARDVTSLLQYQETQYF
TRBJ1-4,TRBD1,TRBV29-1,many,TGCAGCGTTGGGGGACAGCAAAATGAAAAACTGTTTTTT,CSVGGQQNEKLFF
TRBJ2-2,.,TRBV5-1,.,TGCGCCAGCAGCTTGGGGACATTTCCACACGAGGAGCTGTTTTTT,CASSLGTFPHEELFF
TRBJ2-7,.,TRBV20-1,.,TGCAGTGCTACTAAAGAGGCTGATTACGAGCAGTACTTC,CSATKEADYEQYF
TRBJ1-2,TRBD1,TRBV4-2,.,TGTGCCAGCAGCCCACGGGACAGGGGAGACTATGGCTACACCTTC,CASSPRDRGDYGYTF
TRBJ1-1,.,TRBV7-9,.,TGTGCCAGCAGCTTACAGCGGGACAATCGGGGGATCACTGAAGCTTTCTTT,CASSLQRDNRGITEAFF
TRBJ1-1,TRBD1,TRBV5-5,.,TGTGCCAGCAGCTGGGACAGGGGGCGCAACACTGAAGCTTTCTTT,CASSWDRGRNTEAFF
TRBJ1-1,TRBD1,TRBV12-3/TRBV12-4,many,TGTGCCAGCAGTTTAGCTGACAGGGATGAAGCTTTCTTT,CASSLADRDEAFF
TRBJ2-6,TRBD1,TRBV20-1,few,TGCAGTGCGAAACAGGGGGCGGCCTCTGGGGCCAACGTCCTGACTTTC,CSAKQGAASGANVLTF
TRBJ2-2,TRBD2,TRBV20-1,many,TGCAGTGCTAGTATGGGACTAGATCCCGGGGAGCTGTTTTTT,CSASMGLDPGELFF
TRBJ2-5,.,TRBV20-1,.,TGCAGTGCTAGAGATCCTCGAAACGCTCAGACCCAGTACTTC,CSARDPRNAQTQYF
TRBJ1-4,TRBD1,TRBV6-1,once,TGTGCCATCCACAGGGGATTTACTGAAAAACTGTTTTTT,CAIHRGFTEKLFF
TRBJ2-1,.,TRBV29-1,few,TGCAGCGTTGATTCTTTGGACAGATACAATGAGCAGTTCTTC,CSVDSLDRYNEQFF
TRBJ1-2,.,TRBV12-3/TRBV12-4,.,TGTGCCAGCAGTTTTACAGGGTGGGGCTACACCTTC,CASSFTGWGYTF
TRBJ2-5,TRBD1,TRBV20-1,few,TGCAGTGCTAGACCCAGACAGGGACAAGAGACCCAGTACTTC,CSARPRQGQETQYF
TRBJ1-5,.,TRBV20-1,many,TGCAGCTCCCCCTCCCCAGGGGCCAATCAGCCCCAGCATTTT,CSSPSPGANQPQHF
TRBJ1-1,.,TRBV5-1,few,TGCGCCAGCAGCCCCGGGTCTTGGAACACTGAAGCTTTCTTT,CASSPGSWNTEAFF
TRBJ1-1,TRBD1,TRBV5-1,many,TGCGCCAGCAGCTTGGGACGATTCCCAGGGGGAGCTTTCTTT,CASSLGRFPGGAFF
TRBJ1-1,.,TRBV6-5,few,TGTGCCAGCAGTCGGGGGGCTGCAGCTTTCTTT,CASSRGAAAFF
TRBJ2-1,.,TRBV7-7,.,TGTGCCAGCAGCTTAGACTTTCTAGGGGAGCAGTTCTTC,CASSLDFLGEQFF
TRBJ2-1,TRBD2,TRBV6-2/TRBV6-3,.,TGTGCCAGCAGTTACCCGACTAGCGGGGACAACAATGAGCAGTTCTTC,CASSYPTSGDNNEQFF
TRBJ2-1,.,TRBV15,.,TGTGCCACCAGCAGAGTCTCTGCGGCGGATGAGCAGTTCTTC,CATSRVSAADEQFF
TRBJ2-1,.,TRBV7-9,many,TGTGCCAGCAGCCTGTTTGGGAGCTCCTACAATGAGCAGTTCTTC,CASSLFGSSYNEQFF
TRBJ1-1,.,TRBV2,.,TGTGCCACCCTCCAGGGGCCGGGGACTGAAGCTTTCTTT,CATLQGPGTEAFF
TRBJ1-1,.,TRBV12-3/TRBV12-4,many,TGTGCCAGCAGTTTGGGGGACTTAACTGAAGCTTTCTTT,CASSLGDLTEAFF
TRBJ1-2,.,TRBV11-2,many,TGTGCCAGCAGCTTAGATCCCAGTCGGCAGGGTGGCTACACCTTC,CASSLDPSRQGGYTF
TRBJ1-1,.,TRBV6-2/TRBV6-3,few,TGTGCCAGCAGTTACGAGGCAGGGAGCTCGAGCACTGAAGCTTTCTTT,CASSYEAGSSSTEAFF
TRBJ2-2,TRBD2,TRBV7-9,.,TGTGCCAGCAGCTTGTGGACTAGCGGGGTTAACGGGGAGCTGTTTTTT,CASSLWTSGVNGELFF
TRBJ2-7,.,TRBV7-9,many,TGTGCCAGCAGCTCGGACTTACGCTCCTACGAGCAGTACTTC,CASSSDLRSYEQYF
TRBJ2-6,TRBD1,TRBV10-1,many,TGCGCCAGTATTAAACCGGGACAGGGGGACGTTGGGGCCAACGTCCTGACTTTC,CASIKPGQGDVGANVLTF
TRBJ2-5,.,TRBV4-2,few,TGTGCCAGCAGTCGACCGGGGGGCCGGCAAGAGACCCAGTACTTC,CASSRPGGRQETQYF
TRBJ2-7,.,TRBV3-1,few,TGTGCCAGCGCCGGGACTGGCTTTCCCTACGAGCAGTACTTC,CASAGTGFPYEQYF
TRBJ2-1,TRBD1,TRBV20-1,few,TGCAGTGCCGCAAGTTGGGACAGGGGGAGGATTGCTTCCTACAATGAGCAGTTCTTC,CSAASWDRGRIASYNEQFF